This T cell receptor (beta chain) originates from a study of neoadjuvant nivolumab and ipilimumab in lung cancer. Method: immunoSEQ multiplex PCR; TCRdb's copy keeps in-frame clones and lacks some. The sample lists around 7,500 clones; 89% were seen once. V lost 2 bases, J lost 4 bases, and 6 bases stayed unmatched. Germline V CDR1 and CDR2: SGHRS, YFSETQ. The CDR3 totals 16 residues. This specimen consisted of tumor tissue, obtained after neoadjuvant nivolumab, alone or with ipilimumab, at or shortly before surgery. V gene TRBV5-1 combines with J gene TRBJ2-1, with 10 bases fitting TRBD2. The sequence came from an adult with non-small cell lung cancer. Some clones in this sample may be carry-over from other donors' samples. This CDR3 is CASSLGTSGAYNEQFF. The CDR3 coding sequence is TGCGCCAGCAGCTTAGGTACTAGCGGGGCTTACAATGAGCAGTTCTTC.